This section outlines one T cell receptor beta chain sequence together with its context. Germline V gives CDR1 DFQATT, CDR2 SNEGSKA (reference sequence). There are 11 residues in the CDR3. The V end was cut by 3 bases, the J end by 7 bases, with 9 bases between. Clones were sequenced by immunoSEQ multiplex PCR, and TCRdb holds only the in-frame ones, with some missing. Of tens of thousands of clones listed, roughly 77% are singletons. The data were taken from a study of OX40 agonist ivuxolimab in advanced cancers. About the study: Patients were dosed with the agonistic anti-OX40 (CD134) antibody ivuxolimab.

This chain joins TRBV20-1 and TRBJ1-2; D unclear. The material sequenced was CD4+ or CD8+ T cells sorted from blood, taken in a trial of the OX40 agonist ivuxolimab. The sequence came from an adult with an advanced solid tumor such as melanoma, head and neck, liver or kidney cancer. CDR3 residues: CSASPGGGYTF. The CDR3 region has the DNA TGCAGTGCTAGCCCGGGCGGTGGCTACACCTTC.